What follows is one T cell receptor beta chain and its context. These data come from a study of blood T cell repertoires in COVID-19. Study-wide context: The samples span acute and convalescent COVID-19 from the United States, Italy and Spain. PBMCs, B-cell-depleted T cells, or T cells provided the cDNA or gDNA that made up the material.

In the source study's methods: Amplification of reference gene primers was used by the study to estimate nucleated cell counts. Sequencing was performed with immunoSEQ multiplex PCR; in TCRdb, only in-frame clones are kept and a portion is missing. V, J and clone size are those of that table, while D and trimming were read from the DNA. The sample lists tens of thousands of clones, 70% to 80% occurring once. Patients at the Seattle site were enrolled during active infection and followed longitudinally. Germline CDR1 is SGHRS and CDR2 is YFSETQ. V was cut by 1 base and J by 2 bases, with 9 bases left in between. The CDR3 covers 14 residues.

This TCR was recovered from a man in his 70s with COVID-19, enrolled during active disease. This chain links TRBV5-1 with TRBJ1-1; the D gene is possibly TRBD1 (5 bases). Sequences were obtained from peripheral blood. CDR3 sequence reads: CASSLNRGNTEAFF. In DNA form, the CDR3 reads TGCGCCAGCAGCTTGAATAGGGGAAACACTGAAGCTTTCTTT.